This passage covers 8 T cell receptor beta chains from one sample sequenced in a study of T cells in Graves' hyperthyroidism and ophthalmopathy. Authors of the study amplified TCR beta CDR3 regions from RNA transcripts. HTBI primers were the set used in a first-round RT-PCR of the TCR CDR3. TCRdb used MiXCR to reprocess the multiplex PCR reads, holding one entry per CDR3 protein. The sample consists of under 750,000 distinct CDR3 sequences, around 19% of them appearing once. Sample: blood. The receptors were sampled from a woman between 45 and 65 years old with Graves' hyperthyroidism that later progressed to Graves' ophthalmopathy.

Ten or more counts support this clonotype. The rearrangement joins TRBV12-3 or TRBV12-4 to TRBJ2-7; TRBD2 aligns across 11 bases. With V trimmed by 6 bases and J by 2 bases, 6 bases remained unmatched. The CDR3 is made up of 15 amino acids. The CDR3 spells CASSPLAGGAYEQYF. The DNA for the CDR3 is TGTGCCAGCAGCCCGCTAGCGGGGGGCGCCTACGAGCAGTACTTC.

This clonotype was found many times. The rearrangement joins TRBV7-8 to TRBJ2-3, with a weak D call TRBD2 (5 bases). Germline V gene lookup returns CDR1 SGHVS and CDR2 FQNEAQ. Between the trimmed V and J ends, which lost 1 base and 4 bases, there was a span of 9 bases. This CDR3 has 14 amino acids. Here the CDR3 DNA reads TGTGCCAGCAGCTTAGGGCTAGCCCCAGATACGCAGTATTTT. Translating it yields CASSLGLAPDTQYF.

This clonotype has more than one count but fewer than ten. V usage is TRBV6-5 and J usage is TRBJ1-2; D is ambiguous. V dropped 0 bases and J dropped 10 bases, with 21 bases sitting between them. Germline V gives CDR1 MNHEY, CDR2 SVGAGI. The CDR3 has 16 amino acids. CDR3 nucleotides: TGTGCCAGCAGTTACTCGAGACGGACCCCAGCTATAGTCTACACCTTC. Amino acids: CASSYSRRTPAIVYTF.

This clonotype has just a few counts. V usage is TRBV14 and J usage is TRBJ1-6, with D perhaps matching TRBD1 (5 bases). With 0 bases removed from V and 5 bases from J, the gap between germline ends came to 8 bases. This CDR3 spans 15 amino acids. Germline V gene data show CDR1 as SGHDN and CDR2 as FVKESK. CDR3 coding DNA: TGTGCCAGCAGCCAAGAACGCAGGGATAATTCACCCCTCCACTTT. Its protein is CASSQERRDNSPLHF.

This clonotype turned up a few times. The chain employs TRBV5-6 and TRBJ1-1; a possible D gene is TRBD1 (5 bases). The germline V gene encodes CDR1 SGHDT and CDR2 YYEEEE. This CDR3 is built from 14 residues. V was clipped by 0 bases and J by 4 bases, with 10 bases between them. CDR3 region: CASSLGGDSTEAFF. Here the CDR3 DNA reads TGTGCCAGCAGCTTGGGGGGCGACAGCACTGAAGCTTTCTTT.

This clonotype was counted between two and nine times. The genes are TRBV19 and TRBJ1-2; D may be TRBD1 (5 bases). V dropped 7 bases and J dropped 9 bases, with 24 bases sitting between them. The CDR3 is made up of 15 amino acids. CDR1 LNHDA and CDR2 SQIVND come from the germline V gene (reference sequence). The chain's CDR3 is CASTSFGDATESYTF. The CDR3 DNA follows: TGTGCCAGTACCTCTTTCGGGGACGCGACGGAGAGCTACACCTTC.

The sample holds a few counts of this clonotype. The V call is TRBV6-1, the J call TRBJ1-2; D gene uncertain. V lost 8 bases, J lost 3 bases, and 7 bases lay in between. From germline, CDR1 is MNHNS and CDR2 SASEGT. The CDR3 length is 11 residues. The CDR3 DNA follows: TGTGCCAGCGAGAGGCACTATGGCTACACCTTC. Its protein is CASERHYGYTF.

The chain links TRBV19 to TRBJ1-5, with 8 bases aligning to TRBD1. This CDR3 is built from 14 residues. CDR1 is LNHDA, CDR2 SQIVND, per germline (reference sequence). Trimming removed 10 bases from V and 0 bases from J; junction bases left unmatched: 5. CDR3 sequence (DNA): TGTGCCACTAAGGACAGGGATAGCAATCAGCCCCAGCATTTT. Encoded protein: CATKDRDSNQPQHF.